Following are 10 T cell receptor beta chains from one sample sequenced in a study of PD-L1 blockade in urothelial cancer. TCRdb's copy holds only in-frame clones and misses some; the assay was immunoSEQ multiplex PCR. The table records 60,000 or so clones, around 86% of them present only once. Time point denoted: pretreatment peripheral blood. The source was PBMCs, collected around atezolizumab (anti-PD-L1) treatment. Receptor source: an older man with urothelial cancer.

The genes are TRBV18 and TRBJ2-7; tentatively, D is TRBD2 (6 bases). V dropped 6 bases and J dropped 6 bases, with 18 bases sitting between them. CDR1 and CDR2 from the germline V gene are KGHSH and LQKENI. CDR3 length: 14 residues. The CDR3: CASSLTGEVGEQYF. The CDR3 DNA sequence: TGTGCCAGCTCCCTTACGGGAGAGGTCGGCGAGCAGTACTTC.

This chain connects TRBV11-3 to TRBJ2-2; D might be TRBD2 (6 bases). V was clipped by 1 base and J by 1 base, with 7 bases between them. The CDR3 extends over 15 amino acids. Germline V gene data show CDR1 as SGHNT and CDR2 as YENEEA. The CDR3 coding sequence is TGTGCCAGCAGCTTAGGGGACTTGAACACCGGGGAGCTGTTTTTT. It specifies CASSLGDLNTGELFF.

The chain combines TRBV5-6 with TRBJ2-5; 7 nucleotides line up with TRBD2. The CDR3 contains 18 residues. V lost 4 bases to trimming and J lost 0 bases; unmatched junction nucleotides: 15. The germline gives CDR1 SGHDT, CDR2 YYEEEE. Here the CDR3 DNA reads TGTGCCAGCAGCGTCGCCCGGGGAGGGACGATGTACCAAGAGACCCAGTACTTC. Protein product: CASSVARGGTMYQETQYF.

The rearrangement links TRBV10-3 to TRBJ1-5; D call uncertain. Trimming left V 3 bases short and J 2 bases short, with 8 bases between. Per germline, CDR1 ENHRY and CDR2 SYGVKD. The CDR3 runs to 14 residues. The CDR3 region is CAISEEGGNQPQHF. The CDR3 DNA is TGTGCCATCAGTGAAGAGGGCGGCAATCAGCCCCAGCATTTT.

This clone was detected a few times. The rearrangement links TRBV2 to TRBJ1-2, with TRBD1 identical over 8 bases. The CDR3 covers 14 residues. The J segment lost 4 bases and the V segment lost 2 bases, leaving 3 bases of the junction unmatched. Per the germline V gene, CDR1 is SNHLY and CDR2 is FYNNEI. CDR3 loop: CASSETGGTYGYTF. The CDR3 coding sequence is TGTGCCAGCAGTGAAACAGGGGGTACCTATGGCTACACCTTC. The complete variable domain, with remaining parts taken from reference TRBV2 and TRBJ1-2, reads EPEVTQTPSHQVTQMGQEVILRCVPISNHLYFYWYRQILGQKVEFLVSFYNNEISEKSEIFDDQFSVERPDGSNFTLKIRSTKLEDSAMYFCASSETGGTYGYTFGSGTRLTVV.

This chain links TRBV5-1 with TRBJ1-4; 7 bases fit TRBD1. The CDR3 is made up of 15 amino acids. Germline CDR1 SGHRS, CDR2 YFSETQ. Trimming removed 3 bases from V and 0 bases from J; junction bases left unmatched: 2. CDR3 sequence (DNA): TGCGCCAGCAGCTCGGGGACAGCAACTAATGAAAAACTGTTTTTT. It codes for CASSSGTATNEKLFF.

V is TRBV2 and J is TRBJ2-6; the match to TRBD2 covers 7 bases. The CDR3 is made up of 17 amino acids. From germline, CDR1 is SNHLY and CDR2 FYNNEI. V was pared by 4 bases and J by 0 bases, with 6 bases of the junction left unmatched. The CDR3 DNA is TGTGCCAGCAGTGGACTAGCATCTACCTCTGGGGCCAACGTCCTGACTTTC. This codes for CASSGLASTSGANVLTF.

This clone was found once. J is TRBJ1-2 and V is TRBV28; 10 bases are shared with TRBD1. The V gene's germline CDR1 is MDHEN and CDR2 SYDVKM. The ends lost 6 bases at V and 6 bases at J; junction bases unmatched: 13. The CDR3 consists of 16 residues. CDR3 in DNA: TGTGCCAGCAGAACCGAGCCGGGACAGGGGATGGATGGCTACACCTTC. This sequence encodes CASRTEPGQGMDGYTF.

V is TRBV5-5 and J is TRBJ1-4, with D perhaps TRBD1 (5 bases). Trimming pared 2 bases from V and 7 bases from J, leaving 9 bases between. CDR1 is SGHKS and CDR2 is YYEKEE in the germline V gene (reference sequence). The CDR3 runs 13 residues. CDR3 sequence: CASSFQGAEKLFF. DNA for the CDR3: TGTGCCAGCAGCTTTCAGGGCGCTGAAAAACTGTTTTTT.

DNA for the CDR3: TGTGCCAGCAGTCCCGCCCGGGATTACAATGAGCAGTTCTTC. Protein product: CASSPARDYNEQFF. The chain links TRBV25-1 to TRBJ2-1; D is perhaps TRBD2 (5 bases). Germline lookup yields CDR1 MGHDK and CDR2 SYGVNS. The CDR3 is 14 residues long. V was shortened by 5 bases and J by 4 bases, with 12 bases between the two germline ends.